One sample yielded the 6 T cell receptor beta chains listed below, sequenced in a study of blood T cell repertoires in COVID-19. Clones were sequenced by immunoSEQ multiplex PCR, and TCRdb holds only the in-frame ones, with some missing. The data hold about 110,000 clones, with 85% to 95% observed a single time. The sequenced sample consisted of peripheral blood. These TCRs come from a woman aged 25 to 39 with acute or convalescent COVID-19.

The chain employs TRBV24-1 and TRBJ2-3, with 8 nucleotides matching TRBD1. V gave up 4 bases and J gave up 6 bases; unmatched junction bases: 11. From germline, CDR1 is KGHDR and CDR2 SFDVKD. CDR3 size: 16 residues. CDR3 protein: CATSDPGTGEQDTQYF. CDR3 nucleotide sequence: TGTGCCACCAGTGACCCCGGGACAGGAGAGCAGGATACGCAGTATTTT.

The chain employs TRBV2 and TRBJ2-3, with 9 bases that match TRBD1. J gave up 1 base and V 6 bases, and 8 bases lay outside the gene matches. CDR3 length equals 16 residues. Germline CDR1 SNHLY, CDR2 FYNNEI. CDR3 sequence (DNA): TGTGCCAGCAGGCTAAGCCGGGACAGGGGCACAGATACGCAGTATTTT. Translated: CASRLSRDRGTDTQYF.

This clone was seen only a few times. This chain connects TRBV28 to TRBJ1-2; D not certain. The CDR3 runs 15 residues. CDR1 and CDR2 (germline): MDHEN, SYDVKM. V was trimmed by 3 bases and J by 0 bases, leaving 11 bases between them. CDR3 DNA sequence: TGTGCCAGCAGTTTCCTCCAGACTACTAACTATGGCTACACCTTC. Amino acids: CASSFLQTTNYGYTF.

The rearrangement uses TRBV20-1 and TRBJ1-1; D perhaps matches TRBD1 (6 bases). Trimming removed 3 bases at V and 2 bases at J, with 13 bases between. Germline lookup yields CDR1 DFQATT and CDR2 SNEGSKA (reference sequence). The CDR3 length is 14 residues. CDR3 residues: CSASVGTSNTEAFF. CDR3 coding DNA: TGCAGTGCTAGTGTGGGGACAAGTAACACTGAAGCTTTCTTT.

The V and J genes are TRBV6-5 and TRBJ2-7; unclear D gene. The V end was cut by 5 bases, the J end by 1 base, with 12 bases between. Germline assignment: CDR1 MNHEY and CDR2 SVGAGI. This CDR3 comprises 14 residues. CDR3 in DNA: TGTGCCAGCAGTCGTCGACACGATTCCTACGAGCAGTACTTC. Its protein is CASSRRHDSYEQYF.

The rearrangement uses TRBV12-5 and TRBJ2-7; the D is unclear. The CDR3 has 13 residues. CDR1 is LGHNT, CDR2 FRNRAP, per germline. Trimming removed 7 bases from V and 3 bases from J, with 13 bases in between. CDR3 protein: CASAPAGGYEQYF. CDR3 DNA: TGTGCTAGTGCCCCCGCCGGCGGCTACGAGCAGTACTTC.